This T cell receptor beta chain originates from a study of T cells in Graves' hyperthyroidism and ophthalmopathy. The TCR beta CDR3 regions underwent amplification using RNA transcripts as the source. First-round RT-PCR targeting the TCR CDR3 was performed with the HTBI primer set. TCRdb processed the multiplex PCR reads anew with MiXCR; each CDR3 protein has one entry. This table holds hundreds of thousands of distinct CDR3 sequences, about a third found once. The germline V and J ends were trimmed by 0 bases and 8 bases, with 13 bases remaining between them. Germline V gene data show CDR1 as SQVTM and CDR2 as ANQGSEA. The CDR3 extends over 13 amino acids. Patients counted as stable if ophthalmopathy did not develop within 18 months. Fresh peripheral blood, roughly 9.6 ml, was the source of the PBMCs. Comment on this clonotype: This may stem from a read error, because a much larger clone lies one nucleotide away. The CDR3 does not close with the conserved phenylalanine or tryptophan, likely indicating a read error.

Specimen: blood. This chain joins TRBV29-1 and TRBJ1-2; D unclear. This sequence originates from a woman between 35 and 50 years old with Graves' hyperthyroidism. The CDR3 DNA reads TGCAGCGTTGAAGATTGGGTCTCTGGGGGCTACACCCTC. Protein: CSVEDWVSGGYTL.